This T cell receptor (beta chain) was documented in a study of T cells in women clearing cervical HPV infection. Produced via immunoSEQ multiplex PCR; TCRdb's table is partial and in-frame only. This sample lists some 46,000 clones; its ten largest clones have 35% to 45%. General study findings and limits: TRBV6-7 relative abundance averaged approximately 0.11% in cases and 0.15% to 0.2% in controls.

Germline-derived CDR1 and CDR2 are SGHTA and FQGTGA. This CDR3 spans 12 amino acids. The V end was cut by 2 bases, the J end by 6 bases, with 5 bases between. On this clone: No antigen is known for it. Read coverage stops 3 residues before the CDR3 terminus; the germline J gene supplies the remainder.

Material for sequencing was blood buffy coat. This TCR came from a woman aged 18 to 69 with a cervical HPV16 infection that either progressed to CIN3+ or cleared (not recorded which). The chain uses TRBV7-3 and TRBJ2-1, with unresolved D. The CDR3 spells CASSLGLNEQFF. CDR3 bases read: TGTGCCAGCAGCTTAGGGCTCAATGAG. The full variable domain, in which reference TRBV7-3 and TRBJ2-1 provide the parts outside the CDR3, is GAGVSQTPSNKVTEKGKYVELRCDPISGHTALYWYRQSLGQGPEFLIYFQGTGAADDSGLPNDRFFAVRPEGSVSTLKIQRTERGDSAVYLCASSLGLNEQFFGPGTRLTVL.